This TCR beta chain appears in the sequencing data of a study of OX40 agonist ivuxolimab in advanced cancers. The data were produced by immunoSEQ multiplex PCR, yet TCRdb's version contains in-frame clones alone and is incomplete. The sample lists under 75,000 clones; nearly 95% were seen once. The CDR3 contains 13 residues. In germline, CDR1 is SEHNR, CDR2 FQNEAQ (reference sequence). V was clipped by 7 bases and J by 5 bases, with 12 bases between them. This receptor was obtained from an adult with an advanced solid tumor such as melanoma, head and neck, liver or kidney cancer. The V call is TRBV7-9, the J call TRBJ2-1; D not certain. This specimen was CD4+ or CD8+ T cells sorted from blood, taken in a trial of the OX40 agonist ivuxolimab. The CDR3: CASTKRTDNEQFF. CDR3 nucleotide sequence: TGTGCCAGCACAAAGCGTACTGACAATGAGCAGTTCTTC.